This T cell receptor beta chain was profiled in a study of control samples from healthy donors and cancer patients. Measured with immunoSEQ multiplex PCR; TCRdb has only the in-frame clones, and not every one. The sample consists of 140,000 to 150,000 clones, approximately 92% of them appearing once. Trimming shortened V by 8 bases and J by 8 bases, and 22 bases separated the two germline ends. Germline assignment: CDR1 MNHEY and CDR2 SMNVEV (reference sequence). The CDR3 covers 16 residues. The TCR comes from a man under 40 in good health. The sequenced sample was blood. This chain connects TRBV27 to TRBJ1-6; tentative D call: TRBD1 (5 bases). The CDR3 sequence: CASPSGGVRSDSPLHF. CDR3 in DNA: TGTGCCAGCCCCTCTGGGGGAGTTCGATCGGATTCACCCCTCCACTTT.